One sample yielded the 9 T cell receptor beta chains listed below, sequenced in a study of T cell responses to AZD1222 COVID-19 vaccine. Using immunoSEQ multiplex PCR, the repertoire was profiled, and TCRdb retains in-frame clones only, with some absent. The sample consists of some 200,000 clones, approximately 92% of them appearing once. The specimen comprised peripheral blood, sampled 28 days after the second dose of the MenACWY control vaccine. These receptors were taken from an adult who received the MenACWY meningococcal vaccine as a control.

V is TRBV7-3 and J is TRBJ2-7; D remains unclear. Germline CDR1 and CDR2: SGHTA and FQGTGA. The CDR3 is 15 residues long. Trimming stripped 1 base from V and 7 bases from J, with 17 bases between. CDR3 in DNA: TGTGCCAGCAGCTTAAGTCCAGGAGATGGATGGGAGCAGTACTTC. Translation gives CASSLSPGDGWEQYF.

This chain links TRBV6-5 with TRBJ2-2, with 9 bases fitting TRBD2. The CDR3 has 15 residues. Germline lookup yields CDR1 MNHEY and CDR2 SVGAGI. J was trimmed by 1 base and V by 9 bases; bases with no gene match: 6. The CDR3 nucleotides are TGTGCCAGGGGGGGAGCGGGAGGGAACACCGGGGAGCTGTTTTTT. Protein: CARGGAGGNTGELFF.

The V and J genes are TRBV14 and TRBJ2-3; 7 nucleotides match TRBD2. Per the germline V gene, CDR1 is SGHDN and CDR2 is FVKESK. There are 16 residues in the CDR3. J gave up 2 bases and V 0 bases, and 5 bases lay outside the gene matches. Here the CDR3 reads CASSQDTGGHTDTQYF. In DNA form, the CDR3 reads TGTGCCAGCAGCCAAGACACGGGAGGTCACACAGATACGCAGTATTTT. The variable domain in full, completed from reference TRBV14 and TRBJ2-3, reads EAGVTQFPSHSVIEKGQTVTLRCDPISGHDNLYWYRRVMGKEIKFLLHFVKESKQDESGMPNNRFLAERTGGTYSTLKVQPAELEDSGVYFCASSQDTGGHTDTQYFGPGTRLTVL.

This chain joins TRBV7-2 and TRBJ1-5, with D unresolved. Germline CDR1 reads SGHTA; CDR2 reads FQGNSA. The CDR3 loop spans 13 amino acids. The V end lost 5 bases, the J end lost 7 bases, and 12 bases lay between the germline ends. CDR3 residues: CASSVTRRQPQHF. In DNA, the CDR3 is TGTGCCAGCAGCGTTACACGGCGGCAGCCCCAGCATTTT.

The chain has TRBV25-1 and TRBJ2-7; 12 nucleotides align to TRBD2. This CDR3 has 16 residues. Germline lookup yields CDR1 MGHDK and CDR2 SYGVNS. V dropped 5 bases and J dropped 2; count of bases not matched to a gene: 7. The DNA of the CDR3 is TGTGCCAGCAGTCAGACTAGCGGGAGCGTCGCCTACGAGCAGTACTTC. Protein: CASSQTSGSVAYEQYF.

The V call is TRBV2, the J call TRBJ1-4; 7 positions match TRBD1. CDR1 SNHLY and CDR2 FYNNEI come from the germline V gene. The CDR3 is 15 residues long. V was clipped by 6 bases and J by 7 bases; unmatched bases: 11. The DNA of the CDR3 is TGTGCCAGCAGGCGAGGGGAGGGACAGTTTGAAAAACTGTTTTTT. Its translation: CASRRGEGQFEKLFF.

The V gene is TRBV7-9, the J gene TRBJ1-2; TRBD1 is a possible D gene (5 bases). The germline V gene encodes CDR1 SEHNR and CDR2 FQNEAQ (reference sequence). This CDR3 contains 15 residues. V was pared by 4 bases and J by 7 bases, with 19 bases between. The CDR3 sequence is CASSSGRSMGGGYTF. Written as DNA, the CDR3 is TGTGCCAGCAGCTCCGGGAGGAGTATGGGGGGTGGCTACACCTTC.

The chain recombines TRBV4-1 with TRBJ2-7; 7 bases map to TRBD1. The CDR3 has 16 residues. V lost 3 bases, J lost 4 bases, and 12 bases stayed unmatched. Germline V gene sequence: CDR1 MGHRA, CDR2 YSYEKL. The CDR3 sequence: CASSQGQRGYEYEQYF. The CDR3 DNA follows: TGCGCCAGCAGCCAGGGACAGCGAGGGTATGAGTACGAGCAGTACTTC.

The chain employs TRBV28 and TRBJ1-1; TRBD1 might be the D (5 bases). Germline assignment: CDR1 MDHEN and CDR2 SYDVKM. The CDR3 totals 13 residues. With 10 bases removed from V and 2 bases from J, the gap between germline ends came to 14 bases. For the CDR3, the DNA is TGTGCCACCCTAGGGGCAGACAACACTGAAGCTTTCTTT. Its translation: CATLGADNTEAFF.